This TCR beta chain emerged from a study of blood T cell repertoires in COVID-19. Background on the study: Material from acute and convalescent COVID-19 was sourced from the United States, Italy and Spain. The analysed material was cDNA or gDNA that came from T cells, B-cell-depleted T cells, or PBMCs.

Authors' data handling: Quantification of nucleated cells was approximated via reference gene primer amplification. Measured with immunoSEQ multiplex PCR; TCRdb has only the in-frame clones, and not every one. D and trimming were read from the DNA, whereas the V and J calls and clone size are those reported in that table. In the table there are around 110,000 clones, 70% to 85% of which are singletons. The germline V gene has CDR1 SGHRS and CDR2 YFSETQ. V dropped 2 bases and J dropped 1 base, with 9 bases sitting between them. The CDR3 has 14 residues. The TCR was taken from a man aged 70 or older with active or convalescent COVID-19. Sequencing was carried out using peripheral blood. The rearrangement links TRBV5-1 to TRBJ2-5; tentative D call: TRBD2 (6 bases). CDR3 protein: CASSFGGSQETQYF. As DNA, the CDR3 is TGCGCCAGCAGCTTCGGAGGGAGCCAAGAGACCCAGTACTTC.